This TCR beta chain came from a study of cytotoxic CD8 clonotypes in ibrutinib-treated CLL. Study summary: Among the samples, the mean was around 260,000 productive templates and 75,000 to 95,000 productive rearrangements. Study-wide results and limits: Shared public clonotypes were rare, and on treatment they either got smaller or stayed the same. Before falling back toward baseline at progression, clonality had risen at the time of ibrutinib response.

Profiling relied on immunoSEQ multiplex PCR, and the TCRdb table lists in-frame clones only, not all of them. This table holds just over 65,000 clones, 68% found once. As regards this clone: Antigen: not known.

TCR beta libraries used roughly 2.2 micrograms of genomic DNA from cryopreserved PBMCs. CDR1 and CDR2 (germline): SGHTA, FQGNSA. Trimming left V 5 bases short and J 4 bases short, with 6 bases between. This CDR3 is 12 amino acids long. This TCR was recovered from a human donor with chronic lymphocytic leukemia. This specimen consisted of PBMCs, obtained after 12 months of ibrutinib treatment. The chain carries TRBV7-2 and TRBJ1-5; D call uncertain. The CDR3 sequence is CASSPPNQPQHF. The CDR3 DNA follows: TGTGCCAGCAGCCCGCCTAATCAGCCCCAGCATTTT.